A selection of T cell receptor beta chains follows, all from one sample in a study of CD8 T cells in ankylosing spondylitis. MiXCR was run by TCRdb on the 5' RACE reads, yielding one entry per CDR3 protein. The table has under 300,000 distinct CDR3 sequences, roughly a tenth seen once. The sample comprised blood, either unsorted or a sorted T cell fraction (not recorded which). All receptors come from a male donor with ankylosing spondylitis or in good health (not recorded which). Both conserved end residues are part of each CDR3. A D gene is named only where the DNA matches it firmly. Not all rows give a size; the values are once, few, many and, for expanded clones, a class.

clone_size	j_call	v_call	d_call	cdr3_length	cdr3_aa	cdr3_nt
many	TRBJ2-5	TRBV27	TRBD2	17	CASSSLGLAGAWETQYF	TGTGCCAGCAGTTCCCTTGGACTAGCGGGAGCGTGGGAGACCCAGTACTTC
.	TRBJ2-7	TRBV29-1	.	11	CSGGGAGEQYF	TGCAGCGGAGGGGGGGCCGGGGAGCAGTACTTC
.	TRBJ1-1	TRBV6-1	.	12	CASTLTQAGAFF	TGTGCCAGCACCTTGACCCAGGCGGGAGCTTTCTTT
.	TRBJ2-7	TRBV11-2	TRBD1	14	CTSSHRTGLSEQYF	TGTACCAGCAGCCACCGGACAGGGCTCTCCGAGCAGTACTTC
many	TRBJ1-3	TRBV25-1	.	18	CASSEYQRADLSGNTIYF	TGTGCCAGCAGTGAATATCAGAGGGCAGATCTCTCTGGAAACACCATATATTTT
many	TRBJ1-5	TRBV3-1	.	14	CASSPPPPGQPQHF	TGTGCCAGCAGCCCGCCCCCCCCAGGGCAGCCCCAGCATTTT
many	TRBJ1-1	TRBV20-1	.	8	CSVTEAFF	TGCAGTGTGACTGAAGCTTTCTTT
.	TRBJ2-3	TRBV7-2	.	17	CASSLFPGAPTTDTQYF	TGTGCCAGCAGCTTGTTCCCAGGGGCCCCAACCACAGATACGCAGTATTTT
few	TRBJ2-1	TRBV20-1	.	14	CSAPGVSSYNEQFF	TGCAGTGCCCCGGGGGTTAGCTCCTACAATGAGCAGTTCTTC
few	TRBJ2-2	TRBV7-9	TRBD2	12	CLAGANTGELFF	TGTCTGGCGGGGGCGAACACCGGGGAGCTGTTTTTT
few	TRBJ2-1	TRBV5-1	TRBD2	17	CASSLEIAPRGDNEQFF	TGCGCCAGCAGCCTCGAGATAGCACCGCGGGGGGACAATGAGCAGTTCTTC
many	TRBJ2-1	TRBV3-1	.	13	CASSGRANNEQFF	TGTGCCAGCAGCGGCCGGGCTAACAATGAGCAGTTCTTC
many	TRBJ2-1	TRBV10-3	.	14	CAISESEGYNEQFF	TGTGCCATCAGTGAGTCTGAGGGATACAATGAGCAGTTCTTC
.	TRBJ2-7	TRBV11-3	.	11	CASTALGEQYF	TGTGCCAGCACCGCCCTAGGCGAGCAGTACTTC
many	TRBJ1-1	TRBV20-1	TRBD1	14	CSAREGGQGTEAFF	TGCAGTGCTAGAGAAGGGGGACAGGGCACTGAAGCTTTCTTT
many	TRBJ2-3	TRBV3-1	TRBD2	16	CASSPGLAGGLDTQYF	TGTGCCAGCAGCCCGGGACTAGCGGGAGGCCTGGATACGCAGTATTTT
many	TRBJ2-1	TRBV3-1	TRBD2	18	CASSLGLAGGSSYNEQFF	TGTGCCAGCAGCCTGGGACTAGCGGGGGGCAGCTCCTACAATGAGCAGTTCTTC
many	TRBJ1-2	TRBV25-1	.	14	CASSEAGRVGGYTF	TGTGCCAGCAGTGAGGCAGGCAGGGTAGGTGGCTACACCTTC
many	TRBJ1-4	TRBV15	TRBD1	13	CATNRDRDEKLFF	TGTGCCACAAACCGGGACAGGGACGAAAAACTGTTTTTT
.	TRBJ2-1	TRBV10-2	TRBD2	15	CASSSGARSYNEQFF	TGCGCCAGCTCAAGCGGGGCCCGCTCCTACAATGAGCAGTTCTTC
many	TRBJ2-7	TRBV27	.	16	CASSSMASSSMYEQYF	TGTGCCAGCAGTTCGATGGCGTCTTCAAGTATGTACGAGCAGTACTTC
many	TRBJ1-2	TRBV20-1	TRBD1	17	CSARGGKGASDPYGYTF	TGCAGTGCTAGGGGTGGGAAGGGGGCAAGTGATCCGTATGGCTACACCTTC
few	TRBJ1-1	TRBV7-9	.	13	CASSLGMGTEAFF	TGTGCCAGCAGCTTGGGGATGGGCACTGAAGCTTTCTTT
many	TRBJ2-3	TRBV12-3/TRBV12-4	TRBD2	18	CASSFRSSGRGGTDTQYF	TGTGCCAGCAGTTTTAGGTCTAGCGGGAGGGGCGGCACAGATACGCAGTATTTT